This T cell receptor beta chain derives from a study of blood T cell repertoires in COVID-19. At the level of the study: Samples of COVID-19 (acute and convalescent) were obtained from the United States, Italy and Spain. The cDNA or gDNA used as material had been derived from T cells, B-cell-depleted T cells, or PBMCs.

CDR3 length: 21 residues. The germline gives CDR1 GTSNPN, CDR2 SVGIG (reference sequence). V dropped 0 bases and J dropped 1; count of bases not matched to a gene: 19. Per the original methods: Quantification of nucleated cells was approximated via reference gene primer amplification. Generated by immunoSEQ multiplex PCR, the TCRdb table keeps only in-frame clones and is missing some. V and J calls plus clone size are reproduced from that table; the DNA served to infer D and trimming. The sample carries a few hundred thousand clones, more than 80% recorded once. V is TRBV30 and J is TRBJ1-5, with 9 bases matching TRBD1. Sequencing was carried out using peripheral blood. The clonotype comes from a man aged 18 to 35 who had recovered from COVID-19. The CDR3 bases are TGTGCCTGGAGTGTACAAGTTTCGGGGACAGGGACATATATGAGCAATCAGCCCCAGCATTTT. Translating gives CAWSVQVSGTGTYMSNQPQHF.